This T cell receptor beta chain was sequenced in a study of cytotoxic CD8 clonotypes in ibrutinib-treated CLL. Study-level results: Contraction or stability on treatment characterized the public clonotypes, which were uncommon. Lymph node repertoires were not studied, and sampling times were unmatched.

For this clone: Its antigen is unidentified.

The assay was immunoSEQ multiplex PCR, and TCRdb's table has in-frame clones only and misses some. The table shows over 200,000 clones, with roughly 77% occurring only once. V lost 11 bases and J 0 bases, leaving 14 bases between the germline ends. Germline CDR1 and CDR2: MNHNS and SASEGT. CDR3 length equals 14 residues. Sequenced here: PBMCs, sampled after 12 months of ibrutinib treatment. The V and J genes are TRBV6-1 and TRBJ1-3; D gene unclear. The clonotype originates from a human donor with chronic lymphocytic leukemia. The CDR3 loop is CAAKWAASGNTIYF. The CDR3 DNA is TGTGCCGCTAAATGGGCAGCCTCTGGAAACACCATATATTTT.